Each of the 29 T cell receptor beta chains below was sequenced from the same sample in a study of shared clonotypes between healthy human individuals (dated by TCRdb to 2020 to 2022). The library was built by means of the immunoSEQ multiplex PCR assay. TCRdb stores this immuneACCESS table with in-frame sequences only. Part of the clones is absent; in the studies checked, under half of the shortfall reflects unresolved V genes, and no reason is known for the rest. The sample table lists approximately 530,000 clones, 90% to 97% of them with a count of one. Clones ranked in the top ten supply 0.055% to 0.075% of the sample. The sequenced material came from naive CD4+ T cells sorted from blood. This sample's cell subset or site label indicates: CD45RA+ positively selected. The receptors stem from a woman aged 25 to 45 in good health.

The V call is TRBV18, the J call TRBJ1-1; D is ambiguous. The CDR3 covers 14 residues. Germline V lookup: CDR1 KGHSH, CDR2 LQKENI. V lost 1 base and J 3 bases, leaving 9 bases between the germline ends. CDR3 nucleotide sequence: TGTGCCAGCTCACCACAACCAGAACACACTGAAGCTTTCTTT. Its protein product is CASSPQPEHTEAFF.

This rearrangement joins TRBV9 to TRBJ1-1; the D is unclear. This CDR3 spans 15 amino acids. In germline, CDR1 is SGDLS, CDR2 YYNGEE. V lost 4 bases, J lost 0 bases, and 13 bases lay in between. The CDR3 loop reads CASSPFGLVNTEAFF. As DNA, the CDR3 is TGTGCCAGCAGCCCCTTTGGGTTGGTGAACACTGAAGCTTTCTTT.

J is TRBJ1-6 and V is TRBV28, with a tentative D call TRBD1 (6 bases). The CDR3 has 15 residues. The germline V gene has CDR1 MDHEN and CDR2 SYDVKM. V was clipped by 8 bases and J by 7 bases, with 18 bases between them. The CDR3 reads CASRINPQGNSPLHF. The CDR3 coding sequence is TGTGCCAGCCGCATCAACCCCCAGGGGAATTCACCCCTCCACTTT.

J is TRBJ2-7 and V is TRBV11-2; 7 nucleotides align to TRBD1. The CDR3 is 15 residues long. Per germline, CDR1 SGHAT and CDR2 FQNNGV. Trimming removed 3 bases from V and 0 bases from J; junction bases left unmatched: 5. Here the CDR3 reads CASSFLTGISYEQYF. The CDR3 nucleotides are TGTGCCAGCAGCTTCCTGACAGGGATCTCCTACGAGCAGTACTTC.

J is TRBJ2-7 and V is TRBV19; TRBD1 aligns across 9 bases. This CDR3 comprises 13 residues. Germline assignment: CDR1 LNHDA and CDR2 SQIVND (reference sequence). V shed 5 bases, J shed 3 bases, and the junction held 2 bases outside the gene matches. CDR3 loop: CASSWDRDYEQYF. CDR3 DNA: TGTGCCAGTAGTTGGGACAGGGACTACGAGCAGTACTTC.

This chain uses TRBV11-3 with TRBJ2-1; 7 bases fit TRBD2. Germline V gene sequence: CDR1 SGHNT, CDR2 YENEEA. The CDR3 is 16 residues long. J lost 8 bases, V lost 1 base, and 11 bases had no gene match. The CDR3 is CASSLGRREHKDEQFF. The CDR3 coding sequence is TGTGCCAGCAGCTTAGGTCGGCGGGAGCACAAAGATGAGCAGTTCTTC.

In DNA form, the CDR3 reads TGTGCCAGCGCCTCTCCTCCGGGACAGAGCTATGGCTACACCTTC. The encoded protein is CASASPPGQSYGYTF. This chain links TRBV28 with TRBJ1-2, with 7 bases aligning to TRBD1. The length of the CDR3 is 15 residues. Losses at the gene ends were 8 bases for V and 4 bases for J; bases not matched to a gene: 13. Germline V gives CDR1 MDHEN, CDR2 SYDVKM.

This rearrangement joins TRBV28 to TRBJ2-3; the match to TRBD2 covers 12 bases. Looked up from germline, CDR1 is MDHEN and CDR2 is SYDVKM. The CDR3 runs to 14 residues. Losses at the gene ends were 9 bases for V and 7 bases for J; bases not matched to a gene: 8. The CDR3 sequence is CASRLAGELHTQYF. Written as DNA, the CDR3 is TGTGCCAGTCGACTAGCGGGAGAACTACATACGCAGTATTTT.

The chain combines TRBV2 with TRBJ1-4; a weak D match, TRBD1 (5 bases). The CDR3 runs to 13 residues. The germline V gene encodes CDR1 SNHLY and CDR2 FYNNEI. V gave up 6 bases and J gave up 5 bases, with 10 bases separating them. The CDR3 protein is CASRGDLNEKLFF. The CDR3 coding sequence is TGTGCCAGCAGGGGGGATTTAAATGAAAAACTGTTTTTT.

The chain joins TRBV4-2 to TRBJ2-5, with D possibly being TRBD2 (6 bases). The CDR3 totals 19 residues. Germline-derived CDR1 and CDR2 are LGHNA and YNFKEQ. V was pared by 4 bases and J by 4 bases, with 28 bases between. CDR3 region: CASSLAPGEKAEGSETQYF. CDR3 sequence (DNA): TGTGCCAGCAGCCTCGCCCCCGGGGAAAAAGCGGAGGGGTCAGAGACCCAGTACTTC.

This chain joins TRBV6-5 and TRBJ2-1, with 10 bases fitting TRBD1. This CDR3 region has 15 residues. CDR1 and CDR2 from the germline V gene are MNHEY and SVGAGI. The V and J ends lost 2 bases and 7 bases, in that order; junction bases with no gene match: 5. The CDR3 DNA follows: TGTGCCAGCAGTTACGACAGGGGGCCTAATAATGAGCAGTTCTTC. Translating gives CASSYDRGPNNEQFF.

This clone was recorded once. The rearrangement joins TRBV4-2 to TRBJ2-7; unclear D gene. CDR1 is LGHNA, CDR2 YNFKEQ, per germline. The V and J ends lost 0 bases and 5 bases respectively, with 17 bases between them. The CDR3 sequence is 16 residues long. The CDR3 nucleotides are TGTGCCAGCAGCCAAGATAAGTCGGCAGGTTTTAACGAGCAGTACTTC. This encodes CASSQDKSAGFNEQYF.

J is TRBJ1-1 and V is TRBV19; D gene unclear. The germline gives CDR1 LNHDA, CDR2 SQIVND (reference sequence). Trimming took 5 bases from V and 0 from J, leaving 10 bases between them. The CDR3 consists of 14 residues. This CDR3 is CASSSRTLNTEAFF. CDR3 in DNA: TGTGCCAGTAGTTCGAGGACTCTGAACACTGAAGCTTTCTTT.

This chain links TRBV18 with TRBJ1-1, with D perhaps TRBD1 (5 bases). With 0 bases removed from V and 1 base from J, the gap between germline ends came to 12 bases. This CDR3 is built from 16 residues. Germline values: CDR1 KGHSH, CDR2 LQKENI. CDR3 residues: CASSPPYGGGNTEAFF. As DNA, the CDR3 is TGTGCCAGCTCACCACCGTATGGCGGGGGGAACACTGAAGCTTTCTTT.

The chain links TRBV7-6 to TRBJ2-3; TRBD2 aligns across 10 bases. CDR3 length: 17 residues. Germline V gene sequence: CDR1 SGHVS, CDR2 FNYEAQ. Losses at the gene ends were 5 bases for V and 4 bases for J; bases not matched to a gene: 12. CDR3 DNA sequence: TGTGCCAGCAGCGGGGAGCGGGAGGGGTCTCTCCCAGATACGCAGTATTTT. This translates into CASSGEREGSLPDTQYF.

The genes are TRBV7-9 and TRBJ1-1, with D tentatively TRBD1 (5 bases). CDR1 SEHNR and CDR2 FQNEAQ come from the germline V gene (reference sequence). The CDR3 has 13 amino acids. Deletions cut 5 bases from V and 4 bases from J, with 11 bases between. The CDR3, as DNA: TGTGCCAGCAGCCAATGGGGGTCCACTGAAGCTTTCTTT. This translates into CASSQWGSTEAFF.

There are a few counts of this clone. This chain connects TRBV6-1 to TRBJ2-7; D not resolved. Germline CDR1 reads MNHNS; CDR2 reads SASEGT. This CDR3 is 15 amino acids long. Deletions cut 1 base from V and 4 bases from J, with 14 bases between. The CDR3 DNA reads as TGTGCCAGCAGTGAAGAGGGCCACTATATGTACGAGCAGTACTTC. Amino acids: CASSEEGHYMYEQYF.

J is TRBJ1-2 and V is TRBV5-1; D may be TRBD1 (6 bases). Trimming removed 5 bases from V and 1 base from J, with 9 bases in between. Germline V gives CDR1 SGHRS, CDR2 YFSETQ. The CDR3 extends over 13 amino acids. Here the CDR3 reads CASRGDNNYGYTF. In DNA form, the CDR3 reads TGCGCCAGCAGGGGGGACAATAACTATGGCTACACCTTC.

This clone was observed a single time. The rearrangement joins TRBV9 to TRBJ2-5; possibly TRBD2 for D (5 bases). CDR3 length equals 14 residues. Germline V lookup: CDR1 SGDLS, CDR2 YYNGEE. V was pared by 6 bases and J by 5 bases, with 17 bases between. This CDR3 reads CASNAGEVGETQYF. The CDR3 region has the DNA TGTGCCAGCAACGCGGGCGAGGTTGGGGAGACCCAGTACTTC.

The chain couples TRBV28 to TRBJ1-4, with 9 bases that match TRBD1. The CDR3 loop spans 16 amino acids. The junction had 13 bases not matched to a gene; V was cut back by 8 bases and J by 6 bases. CDR1 and CDR2 from the germline V gene are MDHEN and SYDVKM. The CDR3 nucleotides are TGTGCCAGCGGACAGGGGCACGTAGGGGGGTATGAAAAACTGTTTTTT. The encoded protein is CASGQGHVGGYEKLFF.

The chain is built from TRBV7-8 and TRBJ2-7, with 10 bases that match TRBD2. The CDR3 consists of 14 residues. The V gene end was trimmed by 4 bases and the J gene end by 3 bases; junction bases not matched to a gene: 3. Germline V gene data show CDR1 as SGHVS and CDR2 as FQNEAQ. The chain's CDR3 is CASSSGLAVYEQYF. The CDR3 DNA sequence: TGTGCCAGCAGCTCAGGACTAGCGGTCTACGAGCAGTACTTC.

The chain recombines TRBV4-1 with TRBJ1-3, with unresolved D. V gave up 0 bases and J gave up 2 bases, with 11 bases separating them. CDR1 MGHRA and CDR2 YSYEKL come from the germline V gene. The CDR3 is 16 residues long. The CDR3, as DNA: TGCGCCAGCAGCCAAGATGGTCCGCAGGCTGGAAACACCATATATTTT. Protein product: CASSQDGPQAGNTIYF.

The chain couples TRBV19 to TRBJ1-2; no definite D call. Germline loops: CDR1 LNHDA, CDR2 SQIVND (reference sequence). CDR3 length: 13 amino acids. The germline V and J ends were trimmed by 0 bases and 12 bases, with 14 bases remaining between them. CDR3 loop: CASSIDSARKNTF. The CDR3 DNA sequence: TGTGCCAGTAGTATAGACTCGGCCAGAAAGAACACCTTC.

The V and J genes are TRBV5-1 and TRBJ1-5; D possibly corresponds to TRBD1 (6 bases). The germline V gene encodes CDR1 SGHRS and CDR2 YFSETQ. This CDR3 comprises 15 residues. V was trimmed by 0 bases and J by 3 bases, leaving 10 bases between them. The CDR3: CASSLDGGPNQPQHF. The CDR3 region has the DNA TGCGCCAGCAGCTTGGATGGGGGCCCCAATCAGCCCCAGCATTTT.

The rearrangement uses TRBV5-1 and TRBJ2-1; D not resolved. The CDR3 length is 16 residues. Trimming removed 0 bases at V and 0 bases at J, with 10 bases between. Germline V CDR1 and CDR2: SGHRS, YFSETQ. The CDR3 nucleotides are TGCGCCAGCAGCTTGGATGCGGCCAGCTCCTACAATGAGCAGTTCTTC. Protein: CASSLDAASSYNEQFF.

The chain is built from TRBV19 and TRBJ1-6; D call uncertain. The V gene's germline CDR1 is LNHDA and CDR2 SQIVND (reference sequence). V lost 5 bases, J lost 7 bases, and 6 bases lay in between. CDR3 length: 12 residues. The CDR3 nucleotides are TGTGCCAGTAGTCGGAGGAATTCACCCCTCCACTTT. It is translated as CASSRRNSPLHF.

The chain employs TRBV11-2 and TRBJ2-1; no reliable D call. In germline, CDR1 is SGHAT, CDR2 FQNNGV. The V end was cut by 2 bases, the J end by 5 bases, with 7 bases between. The CDR3 extends over 13 amino acids. CDR3 protein: CASSLNYNNEQFF. CDR3 coding DNA: TGTGCCAGCAGCTTAAACTATAACAATGAGCAGTTCTTC.

The V and J genes are TRBV2 and TRBJ2-1, with D perhaps being TRBD1 or TRBD2 (6 bases each). Germline V gene sequence: CDR1 SNHLY, CDR2 FYNNEI. Trimming shortened V by 9 bases and J by 7 bases, and 16 bases separated the two germline ends. The length of the CDR3 is 13 residues. The CDR3 reads CASGQRAWNEQFF. Written as DNA, the CDR3 is TGTGCCAGTGGACAGCGGGCGTGGAATGAGCAGTTCTTC.

The rearrangement links TRBV6-1 to TRBJ2-2; TRBD1 matches 9 bases. This CDR3 is built from 15 residues. Per germline, CDR1 MNHNS and CDR2 SASEGT. The ends lost 7 bases at V and 0 bases at J; junction bases unmatched: 3. DNA of the CDR3: TGTGCCAGCATTCGACAGGGGGCGAACACCGGGGAGCTGTTTTTT. It encodes CASIRQGANTGELFF.